These 7 T cell receptor beta chains share one sample of origin, sequenced in a study of T cells in Graves' hyperthyroidism and ophthalmopathy. The CDR3 regions of TCR beta were amplified from RNA transcripts. The TCR CDR3 was amplified in a first-round RT-PCR using the HTBI primer set. TCRdb itself ran the multiplex PCR reads through MiXCR, one entry per CDR3 protein. Of around 56,000 distinct CDR3 sequences in the sample, about 49% are singletons; the top ten hold around 12%. Material for sequencing was blood. The receptors originated from a woman aged 25 to 45 with Graves' ophthalmopathy.

This clonotype was counted at least ten times. The rearrangement joins TRBV2 to TRBJ1-5; unclear D gene. Germline V lookup: CDR1 SNHLY, CDR2 FYNNEI. V was shortened by 4 bases and J by 2 bases, with 12 bases between the two germline ends. This CDR3 region has 15 residues. CDR3 sequence reads: CASSGSHSGNQPQHF. For the CDR3, the DNA is TGTGCCAGCAGTGGTAGTCACAGTGGCAATCAGCCCCAGCATTTT.

The chain employs TRBV5-1 and TRBJ2-7, with D possibly being TRBD1 or TRBD2 (5 bases each). The V gene's germline CDR1 is SGHRS and CDR2 YFSETQ. The CDR3 covers 15 residues. With 4 bases removed from V and 2 bases from J, the gap between germline ends came to 16 bases. CDR3 coding DNA: TGCGCCAGCAGCCCTTCTGGGGGTAGCCCCTACGAGCAGTACTTC. Its protein product is CASSPSGGSPYEQYF. The complete variable domain, with remaining parts taken from reference TRBV5-1 and TRBJ2-7, reads KAGVTQTPRYLIKTRGQQVTLSCSPISGHRSVSWYQQTPGQGLQFLFEYFSETQRNKGNFPGRFSGRQFSNSRSEMNVSTLELGDSALYLCASSPSGGSPYEQYFGPGTRLTVT.

The V gene is TRBV5-4, the J gene TRBJ2-7; D uncertain. From germline, CDR1 is SGHNT and CDR2 YYREEE (reference sequence). CDR3 length equals 11 residues. In DNA, the CDR3 is TGTGCCAGCAGCTTCGGCTACGGGCAGTACGTC. This codes for CASSFGYGQYV.

As regards this clonotype: Germline is not matched at one junction end, which may reflect a read error. V is TRBV5-6 and J is TRBJ1-4; D is ambiguous. CDR3 length: 16 amino acids. The germline V gene has CDR1 SGHDT and CDR2 YYEEEE. CDR3 sequence reads: CAGSSGQDATNEKLFF. The CDR3 nucleotides are TGTGCCGGCAGCTCAGGTCAGGACGCAACTAATGAAAAACTGTTTTTT.

J is TRBJ2-6 and V is TRBV20-1; D is tentatively TRBD1 or TRBD2 (5 bases each). V was cut by 8 bases and J by 2 bases, with 7 bases left in between. The CDR3 is 12 amino acids. The germline V gene has CDR1 DFQATT and CDR2 SNEGSKA (reference sequence). CDR3 DNA: TGCAGTCCGGGGCCTGGGGCCAACGTCCTGACTTTC. It is translated as CSPGPGANVLTF.

The gene calls are TRBV20-1 and TRBJ2-7; 7 nucleotides line up with TRBD2. Germline loops: CDR1 DFQATT, CDR2 SNEGSKA (reference sequence). After removal of 4 bases from V and 2 bases from J, the junction contained 5 bases not matched to a gene. The CDR3 spans 13 residues. For the CDR3, the DNA is TGCAGTGCTAACGGGGGGAATGCCTACGAGCAGTACTTC. Translated: CSANGGNAYEQYF.

The chain recombines TRBV5-4 with TRBJ2-1; 16 nucleotides align to TRBD2. The CDR3 sequence is 16 residues long. The germline CDR1 and CDR2 sequences are SGHNT and YYREEE (reference sequence). Trimming took 4 bases from V and 6 from J; bases not matched to a gene: 4. CDR3 sequence (DNA): TGTGCCAGCAGCACGGGGACTAGCGGGAGGGCCAATGAGCAGTTCTTC. Its protein is CASSTGTSGRANEQFF.